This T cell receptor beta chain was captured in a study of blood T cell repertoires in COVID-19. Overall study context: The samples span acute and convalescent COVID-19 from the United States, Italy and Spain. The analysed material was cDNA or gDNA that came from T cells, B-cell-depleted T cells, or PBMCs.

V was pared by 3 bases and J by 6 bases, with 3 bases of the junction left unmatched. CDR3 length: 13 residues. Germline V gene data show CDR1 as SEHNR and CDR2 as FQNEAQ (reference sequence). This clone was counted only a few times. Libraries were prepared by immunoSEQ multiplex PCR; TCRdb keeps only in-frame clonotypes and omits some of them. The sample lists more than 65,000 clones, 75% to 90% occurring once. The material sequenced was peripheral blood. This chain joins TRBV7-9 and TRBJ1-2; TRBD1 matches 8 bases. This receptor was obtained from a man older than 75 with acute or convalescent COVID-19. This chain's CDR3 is CASSFGQGDGYTF. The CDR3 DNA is TGTGCCAGCAGCTTCGGACAGGGCGATGGCTACACCTTC.